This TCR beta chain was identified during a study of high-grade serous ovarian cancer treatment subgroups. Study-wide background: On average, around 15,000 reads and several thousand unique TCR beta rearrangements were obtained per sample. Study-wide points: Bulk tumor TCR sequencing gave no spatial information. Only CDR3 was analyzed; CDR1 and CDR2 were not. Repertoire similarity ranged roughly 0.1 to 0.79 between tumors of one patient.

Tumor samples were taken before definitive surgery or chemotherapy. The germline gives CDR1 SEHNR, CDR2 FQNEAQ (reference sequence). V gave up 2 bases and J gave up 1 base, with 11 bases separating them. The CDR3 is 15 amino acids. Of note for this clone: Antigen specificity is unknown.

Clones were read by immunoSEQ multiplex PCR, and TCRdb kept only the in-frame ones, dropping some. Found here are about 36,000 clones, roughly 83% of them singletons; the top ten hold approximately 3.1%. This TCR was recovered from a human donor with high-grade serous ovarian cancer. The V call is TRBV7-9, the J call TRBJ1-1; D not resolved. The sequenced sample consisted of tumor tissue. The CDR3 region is CASSLSQASNTEAFF. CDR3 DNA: TGTGCCAGCAGCTTAAGCCAGGCGTCGAACACTGAAGCTTTCTTT.